The clone carrying this T cell receptor (gamma chain) was counted many times. The antigen remains undetermined. The protein that TCRdb holds for this DNA derives from a much larger clone and differs from the translated DNA at residue 6, which likely indicates a read error; the protein shown here is translated from the DNA. TCRdb reanalysed the multiplex PCR reads with CATT. Altogether about 26,000 gamma-chain clones are present, 2.5% to 3.5% being singletons, with the ten largest covering 30% to 35%. Vgamma9/Vdelta2+ and Vdelta2-negative gammadelta T cells were flow-sorted from PBMC for bulk sequencing. The CDR3 is 11 amino acids. With 1 base clipped from V and 11 bases from J, the junction kept 5 bases outside the gene matches. Germline CDR1 reads VINAFY; CDR2 reads YDVSNSKD. The source of the sample is a study of γδ T cells in repeated Plasmodium falciparum infection. In the study overall: Donors had four controlled P. falciparum NF54 infections over approximately 640 days. Samples were taken at baseline, before some infections, and 21 days after each. Study conclusions and caveats: Vgamma9/Vdelta2+ T cells showed a stable polyclonal repertoire with shared TCRgamma sequences. Compared with Australian children, Malian Vdelta2-negative repertoires seemed more clonal, less diverse, less shared.

Sequencing was performed on gamma-delta T cells from blood. This TCR was recovered from a pool of human donors (malaria-infected and uninfected, not separated). The rearrangement links TRGV5 to TRGJ1 or TRGJ2. The DNA of the CDR3 is TGTGCCACCTGGGACAGCCCAGAGAAACTCTTT. Its translation: CATWDSPEKLF.